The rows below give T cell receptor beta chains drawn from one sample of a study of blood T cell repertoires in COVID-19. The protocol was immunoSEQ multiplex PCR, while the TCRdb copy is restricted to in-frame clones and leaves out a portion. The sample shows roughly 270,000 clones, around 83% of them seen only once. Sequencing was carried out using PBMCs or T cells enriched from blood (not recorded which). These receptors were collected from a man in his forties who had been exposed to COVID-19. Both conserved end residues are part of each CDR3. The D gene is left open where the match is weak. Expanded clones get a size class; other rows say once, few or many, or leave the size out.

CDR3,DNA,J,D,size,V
CASSADRDYGYTF,TGTGCCAGCAGTGCGGACAGGGACTATGGCTACACCTTC,TRBJ1-2,TRBD1,few,TRBV12-3/TRBV12-4
CASSSLGSGRGVHNEQFF,TGTGCCAGCAGCTCTCTCGGTAGCGGGAGGGGGGTCCACAATGAGCAGTTCTTC,TRBJ2-1,TRBD2,NA,TRBV7-8
CASSRDSLNGPNTEAFF,TGTGCCAGCTCCCGGGACAGCCTAAATGGGCCGAACACTGAAGCTTTCTTT,TRBJ1-1,TRBD1,NA,TRBV19
CASSVTGGSGELFF,TGCGCCAGCAGCGTAACGGGAGGATCCGGGGAGCTGTTTTTT,TRBJ2-2,TRBD2,NA,TRBV5-1
CASSPQGAATDTQYF,TGCGCCAGCAGCCCACAGGGTGCTGCCACAGATACGCAGTATTTT,TRBJ2-3,NA,NA,TRBV5-1
CAWSPGSTQETQYF,TGTGCCTGGAGCCCCGGGAGTACCCAAGAGACCCAGTACTTC,TRBJ2-5,NA,NA,TRBV30
CATGDRGKIQPQHF,TGTGCCACGGGGGACAGGGGTAAGATTCAGCCCCAGCATTTT,TRBJ1-5,TRBD1,NA,TRBV24-1
CASIGRGYNEQFF,TGTGCCAGCATTGGCAGAGGGTACAATGAGCAGTTCTTC,TRBJ2-1,NA,NA,TRBV6-5
CASSNDPPGLAVGEQFF,TGTGCCAGTAGTAACGATCCCCCGGGACTAGCAGTTGGGGAGCAGTTCTTC,TRBJ2-1,TRBD2,NA,TRBV19
CASGFHLTEGEQYF,TGTGCTAGTGGTTTTCACCTCACAGAGGGAGAGCAGTACTTC,TRBJ2-7,NA,NA,TRBV12-5
CASTKSGSRTGELFF,TGTGCCAGCACGAAAAGCGGGAGTCGCACCGGGGAGCTGTTTTTT,TRBJ2-2,TRBD2,NA,TRBV7-9
CASSLTRETQYF,TGTGCCAGCAGTTTAACACGAGAGACCCAGTACTTC,TRBJ2-5,NA,NA,TRBV12-3/TRBV12-4
CASSEGTGFSGNTIYF,TGTGCCAGCAGCGAGGGGACAGGGTTCTCTGGAAACACCATATATTTT,TRBJ1-3,TRBD1,NA,TRBV7-9
CATSLPGQGAETQYF,TGTGCCACCAGCCTACCGGGACAGGGTGCGGAGACCCAGTACTTC,TRBJ2-5,TRBD1,NA,TRBV24-1
CASSAGTGGESDTEAFF,TGTGCCAGCAGCGCCGGGACAGGGGGCGAGAGTGACACTGAAGCTTTCTTT,TRBJ1-1,TRBD1,NA,TRBV9
CASSRREQPQHF,TGTGCCAGCTCACGCAGGGAACAGCCCCAGCATTTT,TRBJ1-5,NA,NA,TRBV18
CASSVGLAGFSTSYEQYF,TGTGCCAGCAGCGTCGGGCTAGCGGGATTCAGTACCTCCTACGAGCAGTACTTC,TRBJ2-7,TRBD2,NA,TRBV9
CASSLAFGGTNTQYF,TGTGCCAGCAGCTTGGCTTTCGGGGGGACGAATACGCAGTATTTT,TRBJ2-3,TRBD2,few,TRBV5-8
CASSSRVRGINEKLFF,TGTGCCAGCAGCTCTAGGGTGAGAGGGATTAATGAAAAACTGTTTTTT,TRBJ1-4,NA,NA,TRBV7-9
CAWSVGTGAENTIYF,TGTGCCTGGAGTGTTGGGACAGGGGCCGAGAACACCATATATTTT,TRBJ1-3,TRBD1,many,TRBV30
CASSIPRDRLVRGYTF,TGTGCCAGCAGCATTCCCCGGGACAGGTTAGTACGAGGCTACACCTTC,TRBJ1-2,TRBD1,NA,TRBV11-2
CATSRAPSDSYNEQFF,TGTGCCACCAGCAGAGCCCCTAGCGACTCCTACAATGAGCAGTTCTTC,TRBJ2-1,NA,NA,TRBV15
CASSSDRGWNSPLHF,TGTGCCAGCAGCTCGGACAGGGGTTGGAATTCACCCCTCCACTTT,TRBJ1-6,TRBD1,NA,TRBV13
CASSKGPRTEAYNEQFF,TGTGCCAGCAGCAAAGGACCCCGAACGGAGGCCTACAATGAGCAGTTCTTC,TRBJ2-1,NA,few,TRBV21-1
CAWSPGRDYEQYF,TGTGCCTGGAGCCCCGGCAGGGACTACGAGCAGTACTTC,TRBJ2-7,NA,NA,TRBV30
CASSYSPGNTDTQYF,TGTGCCAGCAGTTACTCTCCGGGGAACACAGATACGCAGTATTTT,TRBJ2-3,NA,NA,TRBV6-5
CASSKNGNTEAFF,TGTGCCAGCAGTAAAAACGGGAACACTGAAGCTTTCTTT,TRBJ1-1,NA,NA,TRBV2
CATSDWKGTEAFF,TGTGCCACCAGTGATTGGAAGGGGACTGAAGCTTTCTTT,TRBJ1-1,NA,NA,TRBV24-1
CASSGPSVGSETQYF,TGTGCCAGCAGCGGGCCTAGCGTTGGGTCAGAGACCCAGTACTTC,TRBJ2-5,NA,NA,TRBV9